This T cell receptor (beta chain) is from a study of CD8+ T cells in alopecia areata. About the research overall: Percentage of affected scalp area was the basis on which treated patients' severity was scored.

The CDR3 consists of 14 residues. The ends were cut back, 4 bases at V and 3 bases at J, with 12 bases in the middle. The germline V gene encodes CDR1 LGHNA and CDR2 YNFKEQ. Sequencing templates came from extracted RNA that was reverse transcribed into cDNA. The method was immunoSEQ multiplex PCR; TCRdb's version includes in-frame clones alone and lacks a portion of them. The sample has 150,000 or so clones, roughly 58% seen once. As to treatment: oral pan-JAK inhibitor, 5-10 mg twice daily. This clonotype was sampled from a human donor with alopecia areata. Sequences were derived from CD4+ T cells sorted from blood, sampled at week 56, from a patient treated with tofacitinib. The chain carries TRBV4-2 and TRBJ1-2; D may be TRBD1 (5 bases). The CDR3, as DNA: TGTGCCAGCAGCCTCCCCGGGGGGGACTATGGCTACACCTTC. This translates into CASSLPGGDYGYTF.